The 32 T cell receptor beta chains below were found in one sample sequenced in a study of T cells in Graves' hyperthyroidism and ophthalmopathy. RNA transcripts gave rise to amplified TCR beta CDR3 regions. The HTBI primer set served for first-round RT-PCR of the TCR CDR3. TCRdb re-called the multiplex PCR reads with MiXCR, one entry per CDR3 protein. The data show roughly 360,000 distinct CDR3 sequences, about 13% seen once. The sequencing sample was made of blood. These receptors came from a man aged 25 to 45 with Graves' hyperthyroidism that later progressed to Graves' ophthalmopathy.

This clonotype was seen a handful of times. This chain connects TRBV28 to TRBJ2-6; a possible D gene is TRBD1 (5 bases). The CDR3 is made up of 17 amino acids. Trimming cost V 6 bases and J 2 bases, with 17 bases left between them. Per the germline V gene, CDR1 is MDHEN and CDR2 is SYDVKM. The CDR3, as DNA: TGTGCCAGCAGCGGTCAGGGCACTTTACCTGGGGCCAACGTCCTGACTTTC. This gives the protein CASSGQGTLPGANVLTF.

This clonotype was recorded many times. This rearrangement joins TRBV30 to TRBJ2-7; 7 bases fit TRBD2. Germline assignment: CDR1 GTSNPN and CDR2 SVGIG (reference sequence). The CDR3 length is 13 residues. V lost 6 bases, J lost 2 bases, and 7 bases stayed unmatched. The CDR3 sequence: CACRGGAPYEQYF. CDR3 nucleotides: TGTGCCTGCCGCGGGGGTGCTCCCTACGAGCAGTACTTC.

This clonotype occurred many times. The chain is built from TRBV28 and TRBJ2-3, with D perhaps given as TRBD1 or TRBD2 (5 bases each). The V end was cut by 5 bases, the J end by 2 bases, with 14 bases between. The CDR3 loop spans 15 amino acids. CDR1 is MDHEN, CDR2 SYDVKM, per germline. The CDR3 protein is CASSTTGANTDTQYF. CDR3 nucleotides: TGTGCCAGCAGTACCACCGGGGCGAACACAGATACGCAGTATTTT.

The sample holds many counts of this clonotype. The V and J genes are TRBV7-2 and TRBJ2-7; TRBD1 is a possible D gene (6 bases). With 1 base removed from V and 3 bases from J, the gap between germline ends came to 13 bases. From germline, CDR1 is SGHTA and CDR2 FQGNSA. The CDR3 sequence is 15 residues long. CDR3 region: CASSLVMGAGYEQYF. The CDR3 bases are TGTGCCAGCAGCTTAGTAATGGGGGCTGGCTACGAGCAGTACTTC.

This clonotype was detected ten times or more. The chain employs TRBV3-1 and TRBJ2-5; possible D gene TRBD2, 5 bases. The V end lost 4 bases, the J end lost 2 bases, and 14 bases lay between the germline ends. Germline V gene lookup returns CDR1 LGHDT and CDR2 YNNKEL (reference sequence). This CDR3 is built from 15 residues. CDR3 sequence reads: CASSPYSAFQETQYF. The CDR3 DNA is TGTGCCAGCAGCCCGTATAGCGCCTTTCAAGAGACCCAGTACTTC.

This clonotype was counted at least ten times. The chain is built from TRBV7-9 and TRBJ2-5; TRBD2 aligns across 8 bases. V lost 4 bases and J lost 5; bases outside the gene matches: 6. This CDR3 region has 14 residues. Germline CDR1 reads SEHNR; CDR2 reads FQNEAQ (reference sequence). CDR3 sequence reads: CASSSRGGHETQYF. As DNA, the CDR3 is TGTGCCAGCAGCTCCCGGGGGGGCCACGAGACCCAGTACTTC. Variable domain in full (rest from reference TRBV7-9 and TRBJ2-5): DTGVSQNPRHKITKRGQNVTFRCDPISEHNRLYWYRQTLGQGPEFLTYFQNEAQLEKSRLLSDRFSAERPKGSFSTLEIQRTEQGDSAMYLCASSSRGGHETQYFGPGTRLLVL.

This clonotype was seen ten or more times. The rearrangement links TRBV12-3 or TRBV12-4 to TRBJ2-2, with D possibly matching TRBD2 (7 bases). V was shortened by 11 bases and J by 6 bases, with 16 bases between the two germline ends. This CDR3 has 13 residues. CDR3 DNA sequence: TGTGCCGGGGGGGGCAATGGACCCGGGGAGCTGTTTTTT. Protein sequence: CAGGGNGPGELFF.

This clonotype was picked up many times. This chain links TRBV29-1 with TRBJ1-2; D is perhaps TRBD1 (5 bases). The germline CDR1 and CDR2 sequences are SQVTM and ANQGSEA. V shed 4 bases and J shed 3 bases, with 6 bases lying between them. The CDR3 extends over 11 amino acids. The CDR3, as DNA: TGCAGCGTTGGAGGGGACTATGGCTACACCTTC. Its protein product is CSVGGDYGYTF. The full variable domain, with the rest looked up from reference TRBV29-1 and TRBJ1-2, is SAVISQKPSRDICQRGTSLTIQCQVDSQVTMMFWYRQQPGQSLTLIATANQGSEATYESGFVIDKFPISRPNLTFSTLTVSNMSPEDSSIYLCSVGGDYGYTFGSGTRLTVV.

This clonotype was seen at least ten times. This sequence joins TRBV28 and TRBJ1-1; D uncertain. Trimming stripped 2 bases from V and 4 bases from J, with 14 bases between. There are 15 residues in the CDR3. CDR1 and CDR2 (germline): MDHEN, SYDVKM. Written as DNA, the CDR3 is TGTGCCAGCAGTTTAAGGACGGATCTGGGCACTGAAGCTTTCTTT. It codes for CASSLRTDLGTEAFF.

This clonotype was seen many times. J is TRBJ2-3 and V is TRBV5-1; D remains unclear. The germline V and J ends were trimmed by 0 bases and 6 bases, with 11 bases remaining between them. Germline CDR1 reads SGHRS; CDR2 reads YFSETQ. This CDR3 has 14 residues. The CDR3 DNA is TGCGCCAGCAGCTTGGAAGGGTTAGTTGATACGCAGTATTTT. Translating gives CASSLEGLVDTQYF. The entire variable domain, with the rest obtained from reference TRBV5-1 and TRBJ2-3, is as follows: KAGVTQTPRYLIKTRGQQVTLSCSPISGHRSVSWYQQTPGQGLQFLFEYFSETQRNKGNFPGRFSGRQFSNSRSEMNVSTLELGDSALYLCASSLEGLVDTQYFGPGTRLTVL.

This clonotype was seen at least ten times. The V and J genes are TRBV12-5 and TRBJ2-3, with a weak D call TRBD1 (6 bases). Germline CDR1 LGHNT, CDR2 FRNRAP. V gave up 5 bases and J gave up 0 bases, with 12 bases separating them. The CDR3 loop spans 15 amino acids. The CDR3 sequence is CASGANRASTDTQYF. Here the CDR3 DNA reads TGTGCTAGTGGTGCGAACAGGGCTAGCACAGATACGCAGTATTTT. Combining the CDR3 with reference TRBV12-5 and TRBJ2-3 gives the whole variable domain DARVTQTPRHKVTEMGQEVTMRCQPILGHNTVFWYRQTMMQGLELLAYFRNRAPLDDSGMPKDRFSAEMPDATLATLKIQPSEPRDSAVYFCASGANRASTDTQYFGPGTRLTVL.

This clonotype has just a few counts. This chain joins TRBV6-1 and TRBJ2-5; D may be TRBD2 (7 bases). Trimming shortened V by 7 bases and J by 5 bases, and 17 bases separated the two germline ends. The CDR3 totals 14 residues. CDR1 is MNHNS, CDR2 SASEGT, per germline. The CDR3 DNA follows: TGTGCCAGCACCGCAAGGGGGGGTCGGGAGACCCAGTACTTC. Translating it yields CASTARGGRETQYF.

This clonotype was found a few times. The rearrangement links TRBV30 to TRBJ1-1, with D possibly being TRBD1 (6 bases). Per the germline V gene, CDR1 is GTSNPN and CDR2 is SVGIG (reference sequence). This CDR3 is built from 15 residues. Trimming pared 3 bases from V and 1 base from J, leaving 15 bases between. The CDR3 loop reads CAWSQRGTSNTEAFF. The CDR3 DNA sequence: TGTGCCTGGAGCCAAAGGGGGACCTCGAACACTGAAGCTTTCTTT. Using reference TRBV30 and TRBJ1-1 for the parts outside the CDR3, the full variable domain is SQTIHQWPATLVQPVGSPLSLECTVEGTSNPNLYWYRQAAGRGLQLLFYSVGIGQISSEVPQNLSASRPQDRQFILSSKKLLLSDSGFYLCAWSQRGTSNTEAFFGQGTRLTVV.

In this sample, this clonotype turned up a few times. The V call is TRBV20-1, the J call TRBJ2-4, with D possibly TRBD1 on 6 matching bases. Trimming removed 1 base from V and 1 base from J, with 14 bases in between. Germline lookup yields CDR1 DFQATT and CDR2 SNEGSKA (reference sequence). The CDR3 has 16 residues. In DNA, the CDR3 is TGCAGTGCTAGAGTTCTGGGGGCCGGGGCCAAAAACATTCAGTACTTC. Translated, it gives CSARVLGAGAKNIQYF.

The chain combines TRBV20-1 with TRBJ2-1; D ambiguous. V lost 1 base and J 0 bases, leaving 13 bases between the germline ends. The germline gives CDR1 DFQATT, CDR2 SNEGSKA (reference sequence). The CDR3 has 16 amino acids. CDR3 region: CSARVFGGTSYNEQFF. The CDR3 region has the DNA TGCAGTGCTAGAGTGTTTGGCGGCACCTCCTACAATGAGCAGTTCTTC.

This clonotype has only a few counts. The rearrangement links TRBV6-2 or TRBV6-3 to TRBJ2-7; D is possibly TRBD1 (6 bases). V lost 10 bases, J lost 0 bases, and 13 bases lay in between. The CDR3 extends over 13 amino acids. The germline V gene has CDR1 MNHEY and CDR2 SVGEGT. CDR3 sequence reads: CATADRPSYEQYF. CDR3 nucleotides: TGTGCCACCGCCGACAGGCCCTCCTACGAGCAGTACTTC.

This clonotype occurred many times. The J gene is TRBJ2-3, the V gene TRBV11-2; the match to TRBD2 covers 7 bases. This CDR3 contains 16 residues. Per the germline V gene, CDR1 is SGHAT and CDR2 is FQNNGV. The V gene end was trimmed by 1 base and the J gene end by 2 bases; junction bases not matched to a gene: 6. Written as DNA, the CDR3 is TGTGCCAGCAGCTTAGTATTAGGGACTATCACAGATACGCAGTATTTT. Translated, it gives CASSLVLGTITDTQYF.

This clonotype was found many times. This rearrangement joins TRBV7-2 to TRBJ1-5, with D possibly TRBD1 on 5 matching bases. This CDR3 contains 13 residues. Germline lookup yields CDR1 SGHTA and CDR2 FQGNSA. The V end lost 8 bases, the J end lost 7 bases, and 15 bases lay between the germline ends. DNA for the CDR3: TGTGCCAGCCAATTCCACGAGGGGCAGCCCCAGCATTTT. Protein product: CASQFHEGQPQHF.

This clonotype occurred many times. V usage is TRBV7-9 and J usage is TRBJ1-2, with 10 bases matching TRBD1. The CDR3 has 15 amino acids. CDR1 is SEHNR, CDR2 FQNEAQ, per germline (reference sequence). V was clipped by 4 bases and J by 6 bases; unmatched bases: 8. CDR3 in amino acids: CASSYSGQGKNGYTF. The CDR3 DNA reads TGTGCCAGCAGCTATTCGGGACAGGGGAAAAATGGCTACACCTTC.

This clonotype was seen many times. The chain joins TRBV12-3 or TRBV12-4 to TRBJ2-3; 8 bases align to TRBD1. CDR3 size: 16 residues. V dropped 2 bases and J dropped 4; count of bases not matched to a gene: 8. The CDR3 sequence is CASSLRPGGGADTQYF. The CDR3 nucleotides read TGTGCCAGCAGTTTAAGGCCAGGGGGCGGCGCAGATACGCAGTATTTT.

The gene calls are TRBV9 and TRBJ2-1; D remains unclear. The germline V and J ends were trimmed by 0 bases and 0 bases, with 7 bases remaining between them. The CDR3 sequence is 15 residues long. CDR1 is SGDLS, CDR2 YYNGEE, per germline. The CDR3 DNA reads TGTGCCAGCAGCGTAGGGCCTGGCTCCTACAATGAGCAGTTCTTC. It yields the protein CASSVGPGSYNEQFF. Full variable domain (outside the CDR3, taken from reference TRBV9 and TRBJ2-1): DSGVTQTPKHLITATGQRVTLRCSPRSGDLSVYWYQQSLDQGLQFLIQYYNGEERAKGNILERFSAQQFPDLHSELNLSSLELGDSALYFCASSVGPGSYNEQFFGPGTRLTVL.

This clonotype was detected ten times or more. The V gene is TRBV11-2, the J gene TRBJ2-1, with D unclear. The V end lost 11 bases, the J end lost 3 bases, and 14 bases lay between the germline ends. Germline CDR1 reads SGHAT; CDR2 reads FQNNGV. CDR3 length equals 13 residues. The CDR3 nucleotides are TGTGCCTCCAATCTTGTGGGCTACAATGAGCAGTTCTTC. This sequence encodes CASNLVGYNEQFF.

This chain uses TRBV19 with TRBJ2-3; a weak D match, TRBD2 (5 bases). The CDR3 has 15 amino acids. Trimming shortened V by 3 bases and J by 0 bases, and 10 bases separated the two germline ends. The germline V gene has CDR1 LNHDA and CDR2 SQIVND (reference sequence). The CDR3 coding sequence is TGTGCCAGTAGTATTGAGACTATTAGCACAGATACGCAGTATTTT. It yields the protein CASSIETISTDTQYF.

In its sample, this clonotype was seen many times. The chain combines TRBV6-2 or TRBV6-3 with TRBJ2-1; possibly TRBD2 for D (6 bases). Germline V lookup: CDR1 MNHEY, CDR2 SVGEGT. Deletions cut 4 bases from V and 4 bases from J, with 17 bases between. The CDR3 contains 16 residues. CDR3 in DNA: TGTGCCAGCAGTTCGGAGACTAGATCTGGGTACAATGAGCAGTTCTTC. Protein sequence: CASSSETRSGYNEQFF.

A note on this clonotype: Relative to the germline gene, one junction end is altered; a read error may explain this. The rearrangement joins TRBV9 to TRBJ2-3; 7 nucleotides align to TRBD1. The CDR3 is 14 amino acids. Germline-derived CDR1 and CDR2 are SGDLS and YYNGEE. CDR3 sequence reads: CAGSVEGASDTQYF. CDR3 nucleotides: TGTGCCGGCAGCGTAGAGGGGGCCTCAGATACGCAGTATTTT.

The table lists this clonotype with many counts. The chain is built from TRBV29-1 and TRBJ2-7; unclear D gene. Germline CDR1 reads SQVTM; CDR2 reads ANQGSEA. The length of the CDR3 is 12 residues. The V gene lost 6 bases and the J gene lost 0 bases, with 9 bases spanning the gap. The chain's CDR3 is CSVRGGSYEQYF. The CDR3 coding sequence is TGCAGCGTCCGAGGCGGCTCCTACGAGCAGTACTTC.

The rearrangement joins TRBV7-9 to TRBJ1-3; D is possibly TRBD1 (6 bases). The length of the CDR3 is 16 residues. The germline V gene has CDR1 SEHNR and CDR2 FQNEAQ (reference sequence). V was clipped by 1 base and J by 3 bases, with 13 bases between them. For the CDR3, the DNA is TGTGCCAGCAGCTTAGTTCAGGGGCCCAGTGGAAACACCATATATTTT. Translation gives CASSLVQGPSGNTIYF.

This clonotype was seen more than once but under ten times. This sequence may be a read error, since a much larger clone differs from it by one base. This chain connects TRBV12-3 or TRBV12-4 to TRBJ1-2, with D perhaps TRBD1 (6 bases). The CDR3 loop spans 15 amino acids. Trimming removed 2 bases at V and 2 bases at J, with 12 bases between. The CDR3 loop reads CASSLRGAGNYGYTF. In nucleotides, the CDR3 is TGTGCCAGCAGTTTAAGGGGGGCTGGCAACTATGGCTACACCTTC.

This clonotype has just a few counts. This chain joins TRBV4-1 and TRBJ2-3; D unclear. Looked up from germline, CDR1 is MGHRA and CDR2 is YSYEKL. The CDR3 loop spans 14 amino acids. Trimming stripped 3 bases from V and 1 base from J, with 8 bases between. This CDR3 reads CASSHPTGTDTQYF. CDR3 nucleotides: TGCGCCAGCAGCCACCCCACAGGCACAGATACGCAGTATTTT.

This clonotype was observed many times. The gene calls are TRBV28 and TRBJ1-6; possible D gene TRBD1, 6 bases. The CDR3 totals 16 residues. Germline assignment: CDR1 MDHEN and CDR2 SYDVKM. Trimming stripped 7 bases from V and 10 bases from J, with 23 bases between. DNA for the CDR3: TGTGCCAGCACCGCTGGGACATTAGTTTACGGGTCACCCCTCCACTTT. As protein: CASTAGTLVYGSPLHF.

This clonotype was seen repeatedly, ten times or more. CDR3 bases: TGTGCCAGCAGTAACTCCCCTTACCTCCTAGCGGGGGAGGACTACGAGCAGTACTTC. Translation gives CASSNSPYLLAGEDYEQYF. The chain recombines TRBV27 with TRBJ2-7, with 10 bases that match TRBD2. This CDR3 contains 19 residues. CDR1 and CDR2 from the germline V gene are MNHEY and SMNVEV (reference sequence). Trimming cost V 5 bases and J 3 bases; bases outside gene matches: 19.

A few counts support this clonotype. The chain recombines TRBV3-1 with TRBJ2-1; a weak D match, TRBD2 (6 bases). Germline V lookup: CDR1 LGHDT, CDR2 YNNKEL (reference sequence). The V and J ends lost 1 base and 6 bases respectively, with 16 bases between them. There are 16 residues in the CDR3. The CDR3 here is CASSQAGGFSSNEQFF. The CDR3 coding sequence is TGTGCCAGCAGCCAAGCTGGGGGGTTCTCTTCCAATGAGCAGTTCTTC.